This TCR beta chain was profiled in a study of shared clonotypes between healthy human individuals. At the level of the study: Donors were two women and a few men aged 18 to 49.

Repertoires were generated with immunoSEQ multiplex PCR, while TCRdb's copy carries only in-frame clones and drops some. The sample yields 2 million to 2.5 million clones, more than 85% seen once. The study, taken as a whole, reports: Some naive CD4 clonotypes, about 5.5%, turned up in common across several donors.

From germline, CDR1 is SGHAT and CDR2 FQNNGV. The ends lost 1 base at V and 6 bases at J; junction bases unmatched: 6. The CDR3 totals 16 residues. CD4+ cells underwent separation, giving CD45RA+ naive and CD45RA-negative memory subsets. With regard to this clone: Its antigen remains unknown.

The chain employs TRBV11-2 and TRBJ2-2, with 9 bases that match TRBD2. This TCR was recovered from a man aged 18 to 29 in good health. Some clones in this sample may be carry-over from other donors' samples. The sequenced sample was naive CD4+ T cells from PBMCs. Indicated subset: CD45RA+ positively selected. For the CDR3, the DNA is TGTGCCAGCAGCTTAGTCTCTAGCGGGACGGCCGGGGAGCTGTTTTTT. This sequence encodes CASSLVSSGTAGELFF. Together with reference TRBV11-2 and TRBJ2-2, the CDR3 gives the full variable domain: EAGVAQSPRYKIIEKRQSVAFWCNPISGHATLYWYQQILGQGPKLLIQFQNNGVVDDSQLPKDRFSAERLKGVDSTLKIQPAKLEDSAVYLCASSLVSSGTAGELFFGEGSRLTVL.